Given below is one T cell receptor (beta chain) in context. Random hexamers primed reverse transcription of about 0.45 to 1 ug RNA. TCRdb passed the immunoSEQ multiplex PCR reads through MiXCR, listing each CDR3 protein once. The repertoire consists of 100,000 to 150,000 distinct CDR3 sequences, with roughly 94% occurring once and the leading ten covering roughly 0.095%. J gave up 0 bases and V 7 bases, and 2 bases lay outside the gene matches. The CDR3 runs 13 residues. In germline, CDR1 is SQVTM, CDR2 ANQGSEA. The sample is drawn from a study of CD8 T cells in Susac syndrome. Through negative isolation, CD4+ and CD8+ T cells were obtained, while TEMRA cells were enriched using FACS.

The sequence derives from a human donor in good health. Material: CD4+ T cells from PBMCs. The chain joins TRBV29-1 to TRBJ2-1, with 8 bases lining up with TRBD2. CDR3 sequence (DNA): TGCAGCGCACGGGAGGGCTCCTACAATGAGCAGTTCTTC. Translated, it gives CSAREGSYNEQFF.